Listed below are T cell receptor beta chains from one sample, sequenced in a study of blood T cell repertoires in COVID-19. The method was immunoSEQ multiplex PCR; TCRdb's version includes in-frame clones alone and lacks a portion of them. The data show roughly 96,000 clones, 81% seen once. The sample was peripheral blood. The source of these receptors is a man in his 60s with acute or convalescent COVID-19. CDR3s leave out the opening cysteine and the closing phenylalanine or tryptophan.

>TRBV7-2|TRBJ1-6
ASSPGQRISSYNSPLH
>TRBV6-1|TRBJ1-3
ASSDAGGGNTIY
>TRBV12-3/TRBV12-4|TRBJ2-3
ASNSGGGDTQY
>TRBV3-1/TRBV3-2|TRBJ2-3
ASSQDLGSDTQY
>TRBV2|TRBJ2-7
ASSEGGWGLYEQY
>TRBV27|TRBJ2-3
ASSPPPGLASPDTQY
>TRBV3-1/TRBV3-2|TRBJ1-2
ASRGQGARGYT
>TRBV10-3|TRBJ2-5
AINPTGFQETQY
>TRBV12-2|TRBJ1-5
ASRPHGGGSNQPQH
>TRBV10-3|TRBJ2-3
AISVGQGITDTQY
>TRBV6-2/TRBV6-3|TRBJ1-1
ASSRDPPTGFTEAF
>TRBV12-2|TRBJ1-2
ASRSGDRDHGYT
>TRBV14|TRBJ1-1
ASSQGLRGGPRKAF
>TRBV5-1|TRBJ1-2
ASSSGQGHYGYT
>TRBV3-1/TRBV3-2|TRBJ2-5
ASSGQGQETQY
>TRBV7-8|TRBJ2-3
ASRRPGLITDTQY
>TRBV19|TRBJ1-5
ASSITVSNQPQH
>TRBV19|TRBJ1-4
ASLNKDSPHTTNEKLF